This TCR beta chain was sequenced during a study of cytomegalovirus exposure and HLA in healthy donors. Looked up from germline, CDR1 is LNHNV and CDR2 is YYDKDF (reference sequence). Germline trimming cut 6 bases from V and 0 bases from J; bases unmatched to any gene: 5. This CDR3 is 15 amino acids long. Study results and limitations: Subsequent analysis found a tendency for first-cohort TCR clusters to co-occur within the 110 or so validation repertoires.

In the case of this clone: As yet, its antigen is unknown.

The method was immunoSEQ multiplex PCR; TCRdb's version includes in-frame clones alone and lacks a portion of them. The sample shows about 110,000 clones, 90% to 97% of them seen only once. Sequencing was done on a sample of PBMCs. V gene TRBV15 combines with J gene TRBJ1-5; TRBD1 matches 7 bases. This receptor was identified in a woman between 18 and 29 years old in good health and CMV-seronegative. The CDR3 region is CATSPTGNSNQPQHF. The CDR3 region has the DNA TGTGCCACCAGTCCGACAGGGAATAGCAATCAGCCCCAGCATTTT.